These 29 T cell receptor beta chains came from one sample sequenced in a study of CD8 T cells in ankylosing spondylitis. TCRdb called the 5' RACE reads again in MiXCR, with one record for every CDR3 protein. In the table there are about 130,000 distinct CDR3 sequences, approximately 9.9% of which are singletons. The source material was blood, either unsorted or a sorted T cell fraction (not recorded which). These receptors all stem from a male donor with ankylosing spondylitis or in good health (not recorded which).

Ten or more counts support this clonotype. The rearrangement links TRBV24-1 to TRBJ2-1, with 7 bases identical to TRBD2. The CDR3 contains 11 residues. Germline assignment: CDR1 KGHDR and CDR2 SFDVKD. The CDR3 loop reads CPSSGTNEQFF. CDR3 nucleotide sequence: TGTCCTTCAAGCGGGACCAATGAGCAGTTCTTC.

This clonotype was detected many times. This chain links TRBV29-1 with TRBJ2-1; 8 positions match TRBD1. The germline V gene has CDR1 SQVTM and CDR2 ANQGSEA. The CDR3 length is 16 residues. After removal of 3 bases from V and 2 bases from J, the junction contained 9 bases not matched to a gene. The CDR3 nucleotides read TGCAGCGTTGACGTTCCCGACAGGGGAACCTACAATGAGCAGTTCTTC. Amino acids: CSVDVPDRGTYNEQFF.

This clonotype was recorded many times. The chain combines TRBV10-3 with TRBJ1-1; D remains ambiguous. Between the trimmed V and J ends, which lost 4 bases and 4 bases, there was a span of 13 bases. This CDR3 spans 14 amino acids. The germline CDR1 and CDR2 sequences are ENHRY and SYGVKD. CDR3: CAISGEGRATEAFF. For the CDR3, the DNA is TGTGCCATCAGTGGCGAGGGAAGGGCCACTGAAGCTTTCTTT.

This clonotype was observed many times. The CDR3 spells CASSQQGHEQFF. The CDR3 DNA sequence: TGTGCCAGCAGCCAACAGGGTCATGAGCAGTTCTTC. This chain joins TRBV7-9 and TRBJ2-1; maybe TRBD1 (6 bases). CDR1 is SEHNR, CDR2 FQNEAQ, per germline (reference sequence). This CDR3 contains 12 residues. The V end lost 5 bases, the J end lost 8 bases, and 10 bases lay between the germline ends.

This clonotype was observed at least ten times. V usage is TRBV5-1 and J usage is TRBJ2-3, with TRBD2 matching over 9 bases. Germline lookup yields CDR1 SGHRS and CDR2 YFSETQ. Trimming cost V 0 bases and J 3 bases; bases outside gene matches: 2. CDR3 size: 15 residues. The CDR3 region has the DNA TGCGCCAGCAGCTTGGGGGGACTAGCAACAGATACGCAGTATTTT. It yields the protein CASSLGGLATDTQYF.

The chain links TRBV7-8 to TRBJ2-5; D is unclear. CDR3 length: 15 amino acids. Looked up from germline, CDR1 is SGHVS and CDR2 is FQNEAQ. Trimming cost V 5 bases and J 5 bases, with 18 bases left between them. CDR3 sequence: CASSPRTLSGETQYF. The CDR3, as DNA: TGTGCCAGCAGCCCACGGACCCTCTCTGGGGAGACCCAGTACTTC.

This clonotype was picked up many times. The chain carries TRBV5-5 and TRBJ1-5; no firm D call. This CDR3 contains 13 residues. V shed 0 bases and J shed 6 bases, with 7 bases lying between them. Germline V lookup: CDR1 SGHKS, CDR2 YYEKEE (reference sequence). CDR3 in amino acids: CASSLGGSQPQHF. The CDR3, as DNA: TGTGCCAGCAGCTTGGGAGGCAGTCAGCCCCAGCATTTT.

This clonotype came up many times. This chain connects TRBV20-1 to TRBJ2-4; D may be TRBD1 or TRBD2 (5 bases each). Germline V gene sequence: CDR1 DFQATT, CDR2 SNEGSKA (reference sequence). The CDR3 covers 12 residues. V was cut by 5 bases and J by 6 bases, with 11 bases left in between. The CDR3: CSAPGAVNIQYF. CDR3 nucleotides: TGCAGTGCTCCCGGGGCGGTAAACATTCAGTACTTC.

This clonotype showed up many times. This chain connects TRBV7-2 to TRBJ2-4; D not certain. CDR1 and CDR2 (germline): SGHTA, FQGNSA. This CDR3 spans 14 amino acids. Trimming cost V 5 bases and J 0 bases, with 8 bases left between them. The CDR3 here is CASSANLAKNIQYF. The CDR3 DNA reads as TGTGCCAGCAGCGCAAATCTAGCCAAAAACATTCAGTACTTC.

There are a few counts of this clonotype. V usage is TRBV3-1 and J usage is TRBJ2-3, with D tentatively TRBD2 (6 bases). Per the germline V gene, CDR1 is LGHDT and CDR2 is YNNKEL (reference sequence). This CDR3 has 15 amino acids. V lost 4 bases, J lost 4 bases, and 15 bases lay in between. CDR3 coding DNA: TGTGCCAGCAGCCTCTGGGACGGGAGAGCAGATACGCAGTATTTT. This sequence encodes CASSLWDGRADTQYF.

As concerns this clonotype: Given a much more abundant clone one base away, this may be a read error. The chain links TRBV7-7 to TRBJ2-5; TRBD1 aligns across 9 bases. Trimming cost V 3 bases and J 4 bases; bases outside gene matches: 9. This CDR3 has 16 residues. From germline, CDR1 is SSHAT and CDR2 FNYEAQ (reference sequence). The CDR3 DNA sequence: TGTGCCAGCAGCTTCTTTAGGACAGGGGTCCCAGAGACCCAGTACTTC. Amino acid sequence: CASSFFRTGVPETQYF. The whole variable domain, filled in from reference TRBV7-7 and TRBJ2-5, reads GAGVSQSPRYKVTKRGQDVTLRCDPISSHATLYWYQQALGQGPEFLTYFNYEAQPDKSGLPSDRFSAERPEGSISTLTIQRTEQRDSAMYRCASSFFRTGVPETQYFGPGTRLLVL.

This clonotype was detected only a few times. The chain employs TRBV5-6 and TRBJ2-5, with TRBD2 as a possible D gene (5 bases). This CDR3 spans 13 amino acids. CDR1 and CDR2 from the germline V gene are SGHDT and YYEEEE. Trimming pared 2 bases from V and 5 bases from J, leaving 10 bases between. CDR3 sequence (DNA): TGTGCCAGCAGCTTTATAAGGAGGGAGACCCAGTACTTC. Its protein product is CASSFIRRETQYF.

This clonotype was seen repeatedly, ten times or more. The chain combines TRBV27 with TRBJ2-1, with unresolved D. Trimming cost V 0 bases and J 6 bases, with 6 bases left between them. This CDR3 has 13 residues. Germline CDR1 is MNHEY and CDR2 is SMNVEV (reference sequence). The CDR3 loop reads CASSLSVVNEQFF. The CDR3 coding sequence is TGTGCCAGCAGTTTATCGGTGGTCAATGAGCAGTTCTTC.

This clonotype was seen at least ten times. J is TRBJ2-7 and V is TRBV28; D is unresolved. The germline V gene encodes CDR1 MDHEN and CDR2 SYDVKM. The V and J ends lost 2 bases and 0 bases respectively, with 11 bases between them. The CDR3 is 15 amino acids. In DNA form, the CDR3 reads TGTGCCAGCAGTTTAGCCGACAAGACCTCCTACGAGCAGTACTTC. It codes for CASSLADKTSYEQYF.

This clonotype was seen ten or more times. This chain uses TRBV18 with TRBJ1-1, with D uncertain. Trimming took off 1 base at V and 7 bases at J, with 13 bases between the two ends. The CDR3 length is 14 residues. The germline V gene has CDR1 KGHSH and CDR2 LQKENI. The DNA of the CDR3 is TGTGCCAGCTCACCACGGGGAGAGGGAGGTGAAGCTTTCTTT. Encoded protein: CASSPRGEGGEAFF.

This clonotype was found many times. The chain couples TRBV12-3 or TRBV12-4 to TRBJ1-2; D not certain. CDR3 length equals 15 residues. V lost 5 bases and J lost 0, with 13 bases in between. For the CDR3, the DNA is TGTGCCAGCAGTCAGGAGCCTATTTCTAACTATGGCTACACCTTC. This sequence encodes CASSQEPISNYGYTF.

This clonotype has ten or more counts. The genes are TRBV20-1 and TRBJ2-7; 9 bases line up with TRBD2. V was clipped by 0 bases and J by 6 bases; unmatched bases: 15. The CDR3 consists of 17 residues. CDR1 is DFQATT and CDR2 is SNEGSKA in the germline V gene (reference sequence). CDR3 loop: CSARDHQILAGRVEQYF. CDR3 bases: TGCAGTGCTAGAGATCACCAAATACTAGCGGGTCGAGTCGAGCAGTACTTC.

This clonotype appeared many times. The chain couples TRBV29-1 to TRBJ2-1; tentative D call: TRBD1 (5 bases). Trimming removed 4 bases from V and 6 bases from J, with 16 bases in between. The CDR3 spans 14 residues. Germline V gives CDR1 SQVTM, CDR2 ANQGSEA. Here the CDR3 reads CSVGLPRQSNEQFF. The CDR3, as DNA: TGCAGCGTTGGTTTACCGAGACAGTCCAATGAGCAGTTCTTC.

The sample holds many counts of this clonotype. The V and J genes are TRBV6-2 or TRBV6-3 and TRBJ2-4; D ambiguous. The CDR3 has 13 amino acids. CDR1 MNHEY and CDR2 SVGEGT come from the germline V gene. The V gene lost 6 bases and the J gene lost 4 bases, with 10 bases spanning the gap. CDR3 amino acids: CASRPTNKNIQYF. CDR3 in DNA: TGTGCCAGCAGGCCTACGAATAAAAACATTCAGTACTTC.

Concerning this clonotype itself: Given a much more abundant clone one base away, this may be a read error. The missing conserved phenylalanine or tryptophan at the end of this CDR3 makes a read error likely. The chain links TRBV5-1 to TRBJ2-5; 13 bases fit TRBD2. This CDR3 comprises 15 residues. The J segment lost 5 bases and the V segment lost 4 bases, leaving 5 bases of the junction unmatched. The germline V gene has CDR1 SGHRS and CDR2 YFSETQ. The DNA for the CDR3 is TGCGCCAGCAGCCCTGGACTAGCGGGAGCGGAGACCCAGTACTCC. Translation: CASSPGLAGAETQYS.

This clonotype was detected many times. The chain employs TRBV12-3 or TRBV12-4 and TRBJ1-3; TRBD1 matches 10 bases. Unmatched junction bases numbered 5, after V lost 6 bases and J lost 3 bases. This CDR3 is 15 amino acids long. This CDR3 is CASRRQGAGGNTIYF. In DNA form, the CDR3 reads TGTGCCAGCAGACGACAGGGGGCGGGTGGAAACACCATATATTTT.

This clonotype turned up a few times. V is TRBV10-3 and J is TRBJ2-5; TRBD2 aligns across 16 bases. V dropped 4 bases and J dropped 5; count of bases not matched to a gene: 7. The germline V gene has CDR1 ENHRY and CDR2 SYGVKD. The CDR3 has 17 residues. The CDR3 DNA reads TGTGCCATCAGTGGGGGACTAGCGGGAGGGGATTTGGAGACCCAGTACTTC. Amino acids: CAISGGLAGGDLETQYF.

This clonotype was seen ten or more times. The chain is built from TRBV20-1 and TRBJ2-5; the D gene is possibly TRBD1 (5 bases). Germline assignment: CDR1 DFQATT and CDR2 SNEGSKA (reference sequence). V dropped 5 bases and J dropped 2 bases, with 9 bases sitting between them. The length of the CDR3 is 12 residues. CDR3 bases: TGCAGTGCTCTCAGGGAACAAGAGACCCAGTACTTC. Translation: CSALREQETQYF.

This clonotype occurred a few times. The chain employs TRBV15 and TRBJ2-3; 13 nucleotides agree with TRBD2. The CDR3 consists of 15 residues. J gave up 7 bases and V 2 bases, and 3 bases lay outside the gene matches. In germline, CDR1 is LNHNV, CDR2 YYDKDF (reference sequence). In nucleotides, the CDR3 is TGTGCCACCAGCAGATGGACTAGCGGGAGATATACGCAGTATTTT. Its translation: CATSRWTSGRYTQYF.

This clonotype was seen only a few times. The chain has TRBV27 and TRBJ2-2, with TRBD1 matching over 11 bases. J was trimmed by 6 bases and V by 3 bases; bases with no gene match: 6. The CDR3 is made up of 16 amino acids. CDR1 is MNHEY, CDR2 SMNVEV, per germline (reference sequence). The CDR3 reads CASSFGQGARSGELFF. Written as DNA, the CDR3 is TGTGCCAGCAGTTTCGGACAGGGGGCGCGGTCCGGGGAGCTGTTTTTT.

This clonotype has only a few counts. V is TRBV30 and J is TRBJ2-3; D is perhaps TRBD1 or TRBD2 (5 bases each). Germline values: CDR1 GTSNPN, CDR2 SVGIG (reference sequence). The CDR3 has 12 residues. CDR3 DNA: TGTGCGGGGACGTCAGAGGCAGATACGCAGTATTTT. It yields the protein CAGTSEADTQYF.

Here the CDR3 reads CASSGPGTQSEQYF. The CDR3 nucleotides read TGTGCCAGCAGCGGACCCGGGACTCAGTCCGAGCAGTACTTC. The gene calls are TRBV7-2 and TRBJ2-7, with D tentatively TRBD2 (6 bases). This CDR3 contains 14 residues. Germline V gene lookup returns CDR1 SGHTA and CDR2 FQGNSA. Trimming took 5 bases from V and 6 from J, leaving 17 bases between them.

At least ten counts were recorded for this clonotype. The V gene is TRBV29-1, the J gene TRBJ2-1; 12 positions match TRBD2. Germline CDR1 SQVTM, CDR2 ANQGSEA. Trimming cost V 4 bases and J 1 base; bases outside gene matches: 5. The CDR3 is 16 amino acids. The CDR3 sequence is CSVVSGLAGSYNEQFF. CDR3 nucleotide sequence: TGCAGCGTTGTCTCGGGACTAGCGGGTTCCTACAATGAGCAGTTCTTC.

This clonotype was seen many times. This chain uses TRBV19 with TRBJ2-2, with 7 bases matching TRBD1. Looked up from germline, CDR1 is LNHDA and CDR2 is SQIVND (reference sequence). The ends lost 10 bases at V and 5 bases at J; junction bases unmatched: 13. The CDR3 sequence is 15 residues long. CDR3 DNA sequence: TGTGCCACCCGGTCAAGGGGACAGCTGACCGGGGAGCTGTTTTTT. Translating gives CATRSRGQLTGELFF.